This TCR beta chain emerged from a study of human T cells and chemical hapten exposure. On the study more broadly: Patch tests applied 0.01% DPC to the upper back and were scored after 6 days.

From germline, CDR1 is KGHSH and CDR2 LQKENI. V was clipped by 0 bases and J by 6 bases, with 13 bases between them. The CDR3 runs 15 residues. Time point: patch test 2, 6 weeks after DPC sensitization. Regarding treatment: therapeutic diphenylcyclopropenone sensitization with weekly scalp DPC. Total RNA was extracted from unfractionated whole blood. TCRdb re-called the RACE reads with MiXCR, one entry per CDR3 protein. The table lists 85,000 to 95,000 distinct CDR3 sequences, roughly 11% of them singletons. This chain links TRBV18 with TRBJ2-3; D not certain. This sequence originates from a man in his forties or fifties with alopecia areata. Some clones in this sample may be carry-over from other donors' samples. This specimen consisted of whole blood, obtained in connection with sensitization to the hapten diphenylcyclopropenone (DPC). The CDR3 sequence is CASSPPERRVDTQYF. The CDR3 DNA reads TGTGCCAGCTCACCACCGGAGCGTAGGGTCGATACGCAGTATTTT.